This paragraph covers one T cell receptor beta chain sequence. The junction had 6 bases not matched to a gene; V was cut back by 7 bases and J by 3 bases. The V gene's germline CDR1 is KGHDR and CDR2 SFDVKD. The CDR3 loop spans 14 amino acids. This sample stems from a study of glioma-infiltrating T cells. The iRepertoire nested amplicon-rescue multiplex PCR amplified TCR alpha and beta CDR3s from RNA. From the multiplex PCR reads, TCRdb called clonotypes with MiXCR, one entry per CDR3 protein. The sample has 300,000 to 400,000 distinct CDR3 sequences, 41% seen once. The receptor's source is a human donor with low-grade glioma or glioblastoma, undergoing nonglioma brain surgery, or in good health (not recorded which). The sample taken for sequencing was glioma tissue, nonneoplastic brain tissue, or PBMCs (not recorded which). The chain has TRBV24-1 and TRBJ2-3; TRBD1 matches at 7 bases. CDR3 sequence (DNA): TGTGCCACCAGCCGACAGGGAGAAACAGATACGCAGTATTTT. Amino acid sequence: CATSRQGETDTQYF.